This TCR beta chain was identified in a study of identical twins. Findings and caveats of the study: Conclusions came from cross-sectional statistical analysis, not from following the same donors.

Germline values: CDR1 SGHTA, CDR2 FQGNSA. This CDR3 has 15 residues. The ends lost 3 bases at V and 9 bases at J; junction bases unmatched: 5. TCRdb reprocessed the 5' RACE reads via MiXCR and lists one record per CDR3 protein. The table has about 500,000 distinct CDR3 sequences, 13% to 15% seen once. In this sample, this clonotype turned up a few times. Antigen specificity is unknown. These data were also reused for a study on yellow fever vaccine responses in identical twins.

The specimen sequenced was CD4+ T cells sorted from blood. This clonotype was obtained from a woman aged 18-30 years in good health. The V and J genes are TRBV7-2 and TRBJ1-6; 10 positions agree with TRBD1. CDR3 in amino acids: CASSFGTGVGSPLHF. The CDR3 coding sequence is TGTGCCAGCAGCTTCGGGACAGGGGTGGGTTCACCCCTCCACTTT.